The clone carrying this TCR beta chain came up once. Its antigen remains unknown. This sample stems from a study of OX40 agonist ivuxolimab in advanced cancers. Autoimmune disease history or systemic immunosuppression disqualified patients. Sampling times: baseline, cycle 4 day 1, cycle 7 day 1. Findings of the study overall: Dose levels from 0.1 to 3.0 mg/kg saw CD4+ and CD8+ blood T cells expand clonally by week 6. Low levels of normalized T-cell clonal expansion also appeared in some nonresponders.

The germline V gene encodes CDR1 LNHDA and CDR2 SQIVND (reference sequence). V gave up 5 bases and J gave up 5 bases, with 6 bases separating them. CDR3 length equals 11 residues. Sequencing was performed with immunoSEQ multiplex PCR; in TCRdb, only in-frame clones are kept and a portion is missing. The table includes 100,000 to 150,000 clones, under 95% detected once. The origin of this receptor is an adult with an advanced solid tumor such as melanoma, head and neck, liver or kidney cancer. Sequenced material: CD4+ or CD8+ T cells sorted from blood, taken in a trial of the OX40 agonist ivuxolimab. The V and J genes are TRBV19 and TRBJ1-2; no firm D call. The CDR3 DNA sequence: TGTGCCAGTAGTGCCGGATATGGCTACACCTTC. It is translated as CASSAGYGYTF.